Only one count was recorded for the clone carrying this T cell receptor beta chain. Its antigen is not identified. These data are taken from a study of cytomegalovirus exposure and HLA in healthy donors. Study-wide context: A later analysis reported the 120 validation repertoires used the same platform as the approximately 660 first-cohort repertoires.

Measured with immunoSEQ multiplex PCR; TCRdb has only the in-frame clones, and not every one. The sample contains some 170,000 clones, about nine tenths of which appear only once. Per germline, CDR1 KGHSH and CDR2 LQKENI. This CDR3 contains 14 residues. V trimming: 3 bases; J trimming: 7 bases; junction bases outside the gene matches: 4. General observations from the study: Most sequenced TCRs were rare (though some public TCRs occurred in many donors).

The genes are TRBV18 and TRBJ1-4; 8 positions agree with TRBD1. Sample: PBMCs. This sequence originates from a man in his late teens or twenties in good health and CMV-seropositive. CDR3 sequence reads: CASSPGQGSEKLFF. For the CDR3, the DNA is TGTGCCAGCTCACCCGGACAGGGTAGTGAAAAACTGTTTTTT. Using reference TRBV18 and TRBJ1-4 for the parts outside the CDR3, the full variable domain is NAGVMQNPRHLVRRRGQEARLRCSPMKGHSHVYWYRQLPEEGLKFMVYLQKENIIDESGMPKERFSAEFPKEGPSILRIQQVVRGDSAAYFCASSPGQGSEKLFFGSGTQLSVL.